This TCR beta chain was found in a study of blood T cell repertoires in COVID-19. Generated by immunoSEQ multiplex PCR, the TCRdb table keeps only in-frame clones and is missing some. This table holds 310,000 or so clones, around 84% found once. There are 13 residues in the CDR3. Per the germline V gene, CDR1 is SNHLY and CDR2 is FYNNEI. V lost 0 bases, J lost 10 bases, and 3 bases stayed unmatched. Two negative PCRs, clearance, or symptom resolution were required of recovered Cohort 3 donors. This clone was seen just once. This receptor was obtained from a woman between 18 and 30 years old who had recovered from COVID-19. Sequencing was carried out using PBMCs or T cells enriched from blood (not recorded which). This chain joins TRBV2 and TRBJ2-1, with TRBD2 matching over 7 bases. The CDR3, as DNA: TGTGCCAGCAGTGAAGCGCCGGGACTAGAGCAGTTCTTC. It yields the protein CASSEAPGLEQFF.